The present T cell receptor beta chain was sequenced within a study of spatial heterogeneity in lung cancer. Every molecule of TCR cDNA had its own unique molecular identifier. TCRdb recomputed calls from the 5' RACE reads with MiXCR, one row per CDR3 protein. Counted here are over 15,000 distinct CDR3 sequences, 6.5% to 8% occurring once; the ten biggest clones make up about 19%. Points from the study as a whole: Within tumors, counts of expanded alpha and beta TCRs tracked tumor mutation counts.

This clonotype was seen many times. What it binds is not known. This beta chain came through as a stray read in a library set up for alpha chains, and its size says little. Time point: sample taken at primary tumor resection. There were 70 to 80 donors, all of them untreated patients with early-stage non-small cell lung cancer. Specimen: lung tumor tissue, collected at surgery. The TCR was taken from a female donor with early-stage non-small cell lung cancer.

For the CDR3, the DNA is TGTGCCAGCAGTTACGGTCTATTAAGGCCAGCTTTCTTT. Residues: CASSYGLLRPAFF. The V call is TRBV6-5, the J call TRBJ1-1; D unresolved. Germline CDR1 is MNHEY and CDR2 is SVGAGI. The CDR3 loop spans 13 amino acids. V shed 2 bases and J shed 10 bases, with 14 bases lying between them.